These T cell receptor beta chains were read from a single sample in a study of CD8+CD57+ T cells in acquired aplastic anemia. A single record per CDR3 protein comes from TCRdb applying MiXCR to the reads. In the table there are about 420,000 distinct CDR3 sequences, 65% to 80% of which are singletons. Sequences were obtained from sorted CD4+, CD8+, or CD8+CD57+ T cells (not recorded which) from PBMCs. These receptors were obtained from a human donor in good health, serving as a control. CDR3s include the opening cysteine and the closing phenylalanine or tryptophan.

TRBV7-2,TRBJ2-1,CASSPGPGGSFNEQFF
TRBV5-4,TRBJ2-7,CASSLERAGIYEQYF
TRBV7-2,TRBJ1-1,CASSQGGTEAFF
TRBV2,TRBJ1-6,CASSDPYGRNSRLHF
TRBV20-1,.,CSGLLAGGETQYF
TRBV20-1,TRBJ1-5,CSARETGPQPQHF
TRBV7-2,TRBJ2-3,CASSEEGEVPRARYF
TRBV12-3/TRBV12-4,TRBJ1-2,CASSFGQGQGGYGYTF
TRBV15,TRBJ2-5,CATSSPRRTPQETQYF
TRBV11-2,TRBJ1-3,CASSLGMRGGGNTIYF
TRBV2,TRBJ1-5,CASSPRTGSSNQPQHF
TRBV7-2,TRBJ2-7,CASSLLRSLQHF
TRBV7-2,TRBJ1-3,CASSLTAGRHGYTIYF
TRBV7-2,TRBJ1-1,CASSFGTGEDTDAFF
TRBV10-1,TRBJ1-2,CASSESGAGQGVGYTF
TRBV2,TRBJ1-2,CASSDYASGDGYTF
TRBV5-1,TRBJ2-7,CASSQERRGGYGQYF
TRBV7-9,TRBJ1-1,CASSFLVQGGTEAFF